Shown below are 10 T cell receptor beta chains from a single sample sequenced in a study of T cells in tumors after PD-1 blockade. Generated by immunoSEQ multiplex PCR, the TCRdb table keeps only in-frame clones and is missing some. The data show approximately 60,000 clones, around three quarters seen once. The starting material was PBMCs, obtained before anti-PD-1 treatment. The receptors here all came from a human donor with basal cell carcinoma.

V usage is TRBV10-3 and J usage is TRBJ1-6, with D uncertain. CDR3 length: 13 residues. Trimming left V 6 bases short and J 9 bases short, with 12 bases between. Germline loops: CDR1 ENHRY, CDR2 SYGVKD. CDR3 sequence (DNA): TGTGCCATCAGGGACGACCCGGGTTCACCCCTCCACTTT. Its protein product is CAIRDDPGSPLHF.

This sequence joins TRBV19 and TRBJ2-5, with D unresolved. Trimming cost V 0 bases and J 1 base, with 12 bases left between them. The germline V gene encodes CDR1 LNHDA and CDR2 SQIVND (reference sequence). This CDR3 spans 16 amino acids. The CDR3: CASSIEGLSPQETQYF. CDR3 in DNA: TGTGCCAGTAGTATAGAAGGGTTGTCACCCCAAGAGACCCAGTACTTC.

The chain combines TRBV19 with TRBJ2-5; the match to TRBD1 covers 8 bases. There are 15 residues in the CDR3. The trim removed 1 base at V and 2 bases at J, leaving 3 bases unmatched. CDR1 is LNHDA and CDR2 is SQIVND in the germline V gene (reference sequence). Written as DNA, the CDR3 is TGTGCCAGTAGTATAGCCAGGGGGCCGCAAGAGACCCAGTACTTC. This sequence encodes CASSIARGPQETQYF.

Ten or more counts support this clone. V is TRBV10-3 and J is TRBJ1-6, with D possibly being TRBD1 (5 bases). The CDR3 is 14 residues long. V was trimmed by 10 bases and J by 1 base, leaving 11 bases between them. Germline CDR1 is ENHRY and CDR2 is SYGVKD. CDR3 loop: CATRGRSYNSPLHF. In DNA, the CDR3 is TGTGCCACTAGGGGACGGTCCTATAATTCACCCCTCCACTTT.

The genes are TRBV4-1 and TRBJ2-1; D call uncertain. The CDR3 is 16 amino acids. Germline CDR1 MGHRA, CDR2 YSYEKL. Trimming removed 3 bases at V and 0 bases at J, with 12 bases between. The CDR3 loop reads CASSHPSRHSYNEQFF. CDR3 in DNA: TGCGCCAGCAGCCATCCGAGTCGGCACTCCTACAATGAGCAGTTCTTC.

This chain connects TRBV5-4 to TRBJ1-4; 9 bases align to TRBD1. The CDR3 has 15 amino acids. CDR1 is SGHNT, CDR2 YYREEE, per germline (reference sequence). J was trimmed by 8 bases and V by 4 bases; bases with no gene match: 9. CDR3 bases: TGTGCCAGCAGCCGAAACAGGGGGCCTAGGGAAAAACTGTTTTTT. It specifies CASSRNRGPREKLFF.

This chain links TRBV27 with TRBJ1-5; D gene unclear. Germline lookup yields CDR1 MNHEY and CDR2 SMNVEV (reference sequence). Trimming stripped 3 bases from V and 2 bases from J, with 5 bases between. This CDR3 contains 13 residues. The CDR3 DNA reads as TGTGCCAGCAGTTTCGCCCGCAATCAGCCCCAGCATTTT. Its translation is CASSFARNQPQHF.

This chain uses TRBV7-2 with TRBJ2-4, with 14 bases aligning to TRBD2. V gave up 5 bases and J gave up 6 bases; unmatched junction bases: 9. This CDR3 spans 17 amino acids. Germline V gene sequence: CDR1 SGHTA, CDR2 FQGNSA. CDR3 protein: CASSPRLAGGPGNIQYF. The DNA for the CDR3 is TGTGCCAGCAGCCCGAGACTAGCGGGGGGGCCCGGAAACATTCAGTACTTC.

V is TRBV7-8 and J is TRBJ2-1, with D perhaps TRBD2 (6 bases). V shed 5 bases and J shed 10 bases, with 9 bases lying between them. This CDR3 contains 11 residues. In germline, CDR1 is SGHVS, CDR2 FQNEAQ. The DNA for the CDR3 is TGTGCCAGCAGCCCCCTAGCGGAGCAGTTCTTC. Its protein product is CASSPLAEQFF.

This clone has a handful of counts. The chain uses TRBV7-6 and TRBJ1-6; 7 bases are a match to TRBD1. The CDR3 is made up of 15 amino acids. V lost 5 bases and J lost 8; bases outside the gene matches: 9. In germline, CDR1 is SGHVS, CDR2 FNYEAQ. Here the CDR3 DNA reads TGTGCCAGCAGCCGGGGGCAGGGGGGATATTCACCCCTCCACTTT. It yields the protein CASSRGQGGYSPLHF.